The clone carrying this T cell receptor (beta chain) has just a few counts. Its antigen is still unknown. These data come from a study of blood T cells in healthy people across ages. Study-wide points: Across samples, TCR beta diversity tracked strongly with naive T cell percentage.

It was with a sample-barcoded 5' primer and a J-beta primer mix that a second PCR of roughly 6 to 11 cycles was run. MiXCR was run by TCRdb on the 5' RACE reads, yielding one entry per CDR3 protein. This sample has roughly 680,000 distinct CDR3 sequences, with 52% found just once. The origin of this receptor is a woman older than 75 in good health. Source material: blood.

CDR3 coding DNA: TGTGCCAGCAGACTTAGCGGGGGGGCAACAGATACGCAGTATTTT. As protein: CASRLSGGATDTQYF. The chain recombines TRBV12-3 or TRBV12-4 with TRBJ2-3; TRBD2 aligns across 11 bases. The V segment lost 6 bases and the J segment 3 bases; nucleotides outside the gene matches: 5. The CDR3 runs to 15 residues.